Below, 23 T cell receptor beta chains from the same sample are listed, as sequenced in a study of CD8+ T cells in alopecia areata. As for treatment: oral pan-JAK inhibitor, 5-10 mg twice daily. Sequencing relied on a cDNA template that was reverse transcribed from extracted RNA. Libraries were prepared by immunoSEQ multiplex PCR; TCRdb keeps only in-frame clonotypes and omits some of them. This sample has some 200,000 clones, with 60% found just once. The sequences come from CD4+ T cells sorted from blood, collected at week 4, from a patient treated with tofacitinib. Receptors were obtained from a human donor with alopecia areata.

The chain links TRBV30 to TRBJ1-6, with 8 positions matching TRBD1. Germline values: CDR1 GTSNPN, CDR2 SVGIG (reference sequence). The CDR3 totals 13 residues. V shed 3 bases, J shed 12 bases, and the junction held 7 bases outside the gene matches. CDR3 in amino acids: CAWSGQGYQPLHF. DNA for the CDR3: TGTGCCTGGAGCGGACAGGGATATCAACCCCTCCACTTT.

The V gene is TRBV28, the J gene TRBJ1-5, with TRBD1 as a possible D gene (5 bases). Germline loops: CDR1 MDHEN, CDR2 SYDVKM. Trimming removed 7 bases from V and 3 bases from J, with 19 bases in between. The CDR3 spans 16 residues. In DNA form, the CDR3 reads TGTGCCAGCACCCCTGGGGGGGGAATTAACAATCAGCCCCAGCATTTT. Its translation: CASTPGGGINNQPQHF.

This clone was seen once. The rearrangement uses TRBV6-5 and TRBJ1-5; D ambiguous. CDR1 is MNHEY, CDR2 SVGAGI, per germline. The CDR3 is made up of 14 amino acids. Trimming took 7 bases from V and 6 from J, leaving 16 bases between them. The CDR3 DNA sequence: TGTGCCAGCAAGCGGACCCTACGGGGTCAGCCCCAGCATTTT. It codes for CASKRTLRGQPQHF.

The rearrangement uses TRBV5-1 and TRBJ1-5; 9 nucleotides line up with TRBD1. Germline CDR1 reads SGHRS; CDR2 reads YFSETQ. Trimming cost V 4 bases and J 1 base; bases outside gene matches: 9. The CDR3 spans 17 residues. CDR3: CASSPGQGPRSNQPQHF. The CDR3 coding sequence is TGCGCCAGCAGCCCTGGACAGGGGCCTAGGAGCAATCAGCCCCAGCATTTT.

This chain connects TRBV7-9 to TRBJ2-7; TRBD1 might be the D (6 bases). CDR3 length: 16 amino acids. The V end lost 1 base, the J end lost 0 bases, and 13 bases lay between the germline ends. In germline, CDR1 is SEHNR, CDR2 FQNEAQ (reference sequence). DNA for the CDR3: TGTGCCAGCAGCTTAGTCGGACAGTATGTCTCCTACGAGCAGTACTTC. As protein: CASSLVGQYVSYEQYF.

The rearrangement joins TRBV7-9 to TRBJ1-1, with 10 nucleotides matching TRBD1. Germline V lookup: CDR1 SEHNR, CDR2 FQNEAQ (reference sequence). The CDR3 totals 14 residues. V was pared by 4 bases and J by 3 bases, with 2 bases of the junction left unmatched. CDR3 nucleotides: TGTGCCAGCAGCTCTGGACAGGGGGACACTGAAGCTTTCTTT. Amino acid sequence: CASSSGQGDTEAFF.

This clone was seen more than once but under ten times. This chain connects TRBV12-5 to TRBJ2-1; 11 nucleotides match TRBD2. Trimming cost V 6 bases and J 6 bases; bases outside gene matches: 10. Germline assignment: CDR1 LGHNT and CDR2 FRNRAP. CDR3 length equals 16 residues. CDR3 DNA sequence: TGTGCTAGTGGCAGGCCCCGACTAGCGGGGAGCAATGAGCAGTTCTTC. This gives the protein CASGRPRLAGSNEQFF. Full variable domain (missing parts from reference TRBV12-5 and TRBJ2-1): DARVTQTPRHKVTEMGQEVTMRCQPILGHNTVFWYRQTMMQGLELLAYFRNRAPLDDSGMPKDRFSAEMPDATLATLKIQPSEPRDSAVYFCASGRPRLAGSNEQFFGPGTRLTVL.

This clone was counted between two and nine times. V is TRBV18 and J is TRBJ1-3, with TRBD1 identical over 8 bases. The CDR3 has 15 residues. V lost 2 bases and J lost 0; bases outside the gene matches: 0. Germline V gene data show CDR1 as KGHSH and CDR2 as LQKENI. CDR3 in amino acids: CASSPGTGSGNTIYF. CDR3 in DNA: TGTGCCAGCTCACCAGGGACAGGCTCTGGAAACACCATATATTTT.

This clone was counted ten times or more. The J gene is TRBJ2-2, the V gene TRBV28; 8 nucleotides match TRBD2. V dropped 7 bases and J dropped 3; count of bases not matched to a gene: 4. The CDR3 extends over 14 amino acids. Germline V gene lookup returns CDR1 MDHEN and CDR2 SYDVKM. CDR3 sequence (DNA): TGTGCCAGCAAGGGCGGGGGGTACACCGGGGAGCTGTTTTTT. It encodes CASKGGGYTGELFF. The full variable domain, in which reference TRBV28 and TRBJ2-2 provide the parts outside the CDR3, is DVKVTQSSRYLVKRTGEKVFLECVQDMDHENMFWYRQDPGLGLRLIYFSYDVKMKEKGDIPEGYSVSREKKERFSLILESASTNQTSMYLCASKGGGYTGELFFGEGSRLTVL.

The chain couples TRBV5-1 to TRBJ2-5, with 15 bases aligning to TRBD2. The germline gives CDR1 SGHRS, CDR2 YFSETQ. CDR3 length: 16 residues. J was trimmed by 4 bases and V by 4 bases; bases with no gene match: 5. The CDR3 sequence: CASSPQGLAGGETQYF. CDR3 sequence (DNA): TGCGCCAGCAGCCCCCAGGGACTAGCGGGGGGAGAGACCCAGTACTTC.

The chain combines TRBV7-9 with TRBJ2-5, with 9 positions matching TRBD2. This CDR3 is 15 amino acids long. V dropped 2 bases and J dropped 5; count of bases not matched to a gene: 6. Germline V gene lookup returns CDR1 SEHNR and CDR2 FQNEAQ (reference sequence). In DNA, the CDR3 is TGTGCCAGCAGCTTAAGTAGCGGGGGAGGGGAGACCCAGTACTTC. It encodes CASSLSSGGGETQYF.

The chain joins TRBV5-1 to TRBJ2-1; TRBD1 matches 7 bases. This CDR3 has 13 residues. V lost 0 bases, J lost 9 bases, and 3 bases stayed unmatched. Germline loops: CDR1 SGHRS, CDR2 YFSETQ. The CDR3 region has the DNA TGCGCCAGCAGCTTGGACGCAGGGGGTGAGCAGTTCTTC. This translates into CASSLDAGGEQFF.

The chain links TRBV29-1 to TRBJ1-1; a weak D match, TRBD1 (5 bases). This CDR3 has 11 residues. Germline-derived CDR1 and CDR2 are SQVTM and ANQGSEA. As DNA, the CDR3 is TGCACCATATACAGTACAGGATCAGGGTTCTTT. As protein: CTIYSTGSGFF.

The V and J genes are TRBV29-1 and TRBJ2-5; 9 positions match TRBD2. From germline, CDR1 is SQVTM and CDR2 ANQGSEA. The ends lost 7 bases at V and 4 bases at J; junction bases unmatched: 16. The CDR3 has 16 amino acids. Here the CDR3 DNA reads TGCAGCGGCGGGGGGGGGAACAGGGAGACGGGAGAGACCCAGTACTTC. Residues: CSGGGGNRETGETQYF.

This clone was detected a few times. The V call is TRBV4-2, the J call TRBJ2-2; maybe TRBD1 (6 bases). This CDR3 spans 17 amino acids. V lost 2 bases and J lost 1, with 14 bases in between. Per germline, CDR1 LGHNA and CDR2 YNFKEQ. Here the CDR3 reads CASSQSYGQLNTGELFF. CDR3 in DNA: TGTGCCAGCAGCCAATCCTACGGACAGTTGAACACCGGGGAGCTGTTTTTT.

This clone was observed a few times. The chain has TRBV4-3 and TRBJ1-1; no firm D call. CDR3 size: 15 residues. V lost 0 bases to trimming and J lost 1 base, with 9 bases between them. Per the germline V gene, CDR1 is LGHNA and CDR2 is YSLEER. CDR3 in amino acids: CASSQELQSNTEAFF. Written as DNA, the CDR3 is TGCGCCAGCAGCCAAGAGTTGCAGTCGAACACTGAAGCTTTCTTT.

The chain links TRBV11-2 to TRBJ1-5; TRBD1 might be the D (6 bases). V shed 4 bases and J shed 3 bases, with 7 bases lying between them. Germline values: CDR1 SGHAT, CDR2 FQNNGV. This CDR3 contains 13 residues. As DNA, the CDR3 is TGTGCCAGCAGCTGGACAGACAATCAGCCCCAGCATTTT. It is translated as CASSWTDNQPQHF.

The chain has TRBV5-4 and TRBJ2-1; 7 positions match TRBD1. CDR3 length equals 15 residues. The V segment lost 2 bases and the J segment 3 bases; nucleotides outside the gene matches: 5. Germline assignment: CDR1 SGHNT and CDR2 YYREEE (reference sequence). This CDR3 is CASSFRDSYYNEQFF. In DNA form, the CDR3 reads TGTGCCAGCAGCTTCCGGGACAGTTACTACAATGAGCAGTTCTTC.

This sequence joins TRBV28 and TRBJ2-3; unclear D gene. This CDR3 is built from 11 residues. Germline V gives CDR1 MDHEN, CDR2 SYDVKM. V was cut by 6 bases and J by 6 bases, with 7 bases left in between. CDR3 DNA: TGTGCCAGCAGCCCGCGTGATACGCAGTATTTT. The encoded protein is CASSPRDTQYF.

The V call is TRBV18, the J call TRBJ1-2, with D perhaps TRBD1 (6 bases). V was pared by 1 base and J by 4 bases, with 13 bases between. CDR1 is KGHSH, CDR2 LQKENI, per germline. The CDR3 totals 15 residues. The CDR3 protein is CASSPRQADSYGYTF. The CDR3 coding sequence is TGTGCCAGCTCACCACGACAGGCCGATTCCTATGGCTACACCTTC.

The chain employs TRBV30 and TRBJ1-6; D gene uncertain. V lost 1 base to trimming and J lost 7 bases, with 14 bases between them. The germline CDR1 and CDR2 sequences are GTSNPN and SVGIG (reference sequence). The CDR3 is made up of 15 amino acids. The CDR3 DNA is TGTGCCTGGAGTGGATGGGGAACGGGCAATTCACCCCTCCACTTT. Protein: CAWSGWGTGNSPLHF.

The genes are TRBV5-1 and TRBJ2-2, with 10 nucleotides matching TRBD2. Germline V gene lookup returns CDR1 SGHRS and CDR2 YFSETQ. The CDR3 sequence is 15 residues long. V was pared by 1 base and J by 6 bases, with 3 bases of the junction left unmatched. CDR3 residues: CASSLTSGVSGELFF. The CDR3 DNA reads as TGCGCCAGCAGCTTGACTAGCGGGGTTTCCGGGGAGCTGTTTTTT.

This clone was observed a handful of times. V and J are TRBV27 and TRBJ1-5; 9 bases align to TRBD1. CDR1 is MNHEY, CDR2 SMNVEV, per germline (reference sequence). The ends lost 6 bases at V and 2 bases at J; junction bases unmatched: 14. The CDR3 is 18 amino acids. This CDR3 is CASSTFGGTGRGNQPQHF. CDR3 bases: TGTGCCAGCAGCACTTTTGGGGGGACAGGGAGGGGCAATCAGCCCCAGCATTTT.